Shown below are 27 T cell receptor beta chains from a single sample sequenced in a study of cytomegalovirus exposure and HLA in healthy donors. PCR employed 60 Vbeta and 13 Jbeta primers. Only in-frame clones appear in the TCRdb table, and some are missing; sequencing was by immunoSEQ multiplex PCR. The sample has about 67,000 clones, approximately 90% seen once. The specimen was PBMCs. The origin of the receptors is a young woman in good health and CMV-seropositive.

The chain joins TRBV18 to TRBJ2-5; 15 bases map to TRBD2. The V segment lost 0 bases and the J segment 5 bases; nucleotides outside the gene matches: 1. The CDR3 spans 16 residues. CDR1 and CDR2 (germline): KGHSH, LQKENI. This CDR3 reads CASSPPGLAGGETQYF. In DNA, the CDR3 is TGTGCCAGCTCACCACCGGGACTAGCGGGAGGTGAGACCCAGTACTTC.

This chain connects TRBV29-1 to TRBJ2-1; TRBD2 aligns across 15 bases. This CDR3 comprises 18 residues. The junction had 11 bases not matched to a gene; V was cut back by 6 bases and J by 2 bases. The germline V gene has CDR1 SQVTM and CDR2 ANQGSEA. The CDR3 is CSVRRGLAGGLPYNEQFF. In DNA form, the CDR3 reads TGCAGCGTGCGTCGGGGACTAGCGGGAGGACTCCCCTACAATGAGCAGTTCTTC.

In DNA form, the CDR3 reads TGTGCCAGCAGTGAATCCGGGAGGGACGAGCAGTACTTC. Its translation: CASSESGRDEQYF. The rearrangement joins TRBV2 to TRBJ2-7; 8 nucleotides align to TRBD2. This CDR3 has 13 residues. The trim removed 2 bases at V and 5 bases at J, leaving 2 bases unmatched. Germline values: CDR1 SNHLY, CDR2 FYNNEI.

The rearrangement joins TRBV7-9 to TRBJ2-1, with D possibly TRBD2 on 6 matching bases. The CDR3 loop spans 16 amino acids. Germline assignment: CDR1 SEHNR and CDR2 FQNEAQ (reference sequence). Trimming shortened V by 7 bases and J by 5 bases, and 21 bases separated the two germline ends. Here the CDR3 DNA reads TGTGCCAGCATCACAACCTTGGGGGAGGCCCACAATGAGCAGTTCTTC. Translated, it gives CASITTLGEAHNEQFF.

The chain joins TRBV7-9 to TRBJ2-2; TRBD1 agrees at 7 bases. Looked up from germline, CDR1 is SEHNR and CDR2 is FQNEAQ (reference sequence). The CDR3 totals 16 residues. With V trimmed by 2 bases and J by 1 base, 4 bases remained unmatched. The CDR3 region is CASSLRWTGNTGELFF. CDR3 DNA: TGTGCCAGCAGCTTACGTTGGACAGGGAACACCGGGGAGCTGTTTTTT.

V gene TRBV7-9 combines with J gene TRBJ2-3, with TRBD2 identical over 15 bases. The CDR3 sequence is 17 residues long. Germline values: CDR1 SEHNR, CDR2 FQNEAQ (reference sequence). With V trimmed by 4 bases and J by 4 bases, 6 bases remained unmatched. Here the CDR3 DNA reads TGTGCCAGCAGCTCCGGGACTAGCGGGAGGAGGGCAGATACGCAGTATTTT. Residues: CASSSGTSGRRADTQYF.

The chain couples TRBV7-8 to TRBJ2-5; TRBD1 matches at 8 bases. The V gene end was trimmed by 2 bases and the J gene end by 5 bases; junction bases not matched to a gene: 4. The CDR3 is made up of 14 amino acids. The germline gives CDR1 SGHVS, CDR2 FQNEAQ. The CDR3 DNA reads TGTGCCAGCAGCTTACCCAGGGGGCGCGAGACCCAGTACTTC. This codes for CASSLPRGRETQYF.

V and J are TRBV10-2 and TRBJ2-5; 9 bases are shared with TRBD1. CDR3 length: 14 amino acids. Germline V gene sequence: CDR1 WSHSY, CDR2 SAAADI. With V trimmed by 6 bases and J by 5 bases, 7 bases remained unmatched. Written as DNA, the CDR3 is TGCGCCAGCAGAATACAGGGGGCAGGGGAGACCCAGTACTTC. This codes for CASRIQGAGETQYF.

The chain combines TRBV5-1 with TRBJ2-7; perhaps TRBD2 as D (6 bases). The V gene's germline CDR1 is SGHRS and CDR2 YFSETQ. CDR3 length equals 14 residues. Trimming stripped 1 base from V and 2 bases from J, with 10 bases between. In DNA, the CDR3 is TGCGCCAGCAGCTTGATGGCGGGGACCTACGAGCAGTACTTC. This gives the protein CASSLMAGTYEQYF.

The rearrangement uses TRBV27 and TRBJ2-1, with 10 bases that match TRBD1. Germline V lookup: CDR1 MNHEY, CDR2 SMNVEV (reference sequence). The V gene end was trimmed by 5 bases and the J gene end by 6 bases; junction bases not matched to a gene: 7. This CDR3 comprises 15 residues. Written as DNA, the CDR3 is TGTGCCAGCAGTGCCTCGTGGACAGGGGGCAATGAGCAGTTCTTC. This codes for CASSASWTGGNEQFF.

The J gene is TRBJ2-5, the V gene TRBV27; 11 bases are shared with TRBD1. V lost 6 bases and J lost 11; bases outside the gene matches: 11. CDR1 and CDR2 from the germline V gene are MNHEY and SMNVEV (reference sequence). The CDR3 sequence is 14 residues long. The DNA of the CDR3 is TGTGCCAGCAGCCCCCAGGGACAGGGGGGGAAGCAGTACTTC. This sequence encodes CASSPQGQGGKQYF.

V usage is TRBV27 and J usage is TRBJ1-2, with no clear D. This CDR3 region has 14 residues. Trimming shortened V by 6 bases and J by 8 bases, and 19 bases separated the two germline ends. Germline assignment: CDR1 MNHEY and CDR2 SMNVEV (reference sequence). CDR3 coding DNA: TGTGCCAGCAGGGGCAGCGGGAGGCAAGGGGGCTACACCTTC. Translated, it gives CASRGSGRQGGYTF.

The gene calls are TRBV4-2 and TRBJ2-7; tentatively, D is TRBD2 (6 bases). Germline V gene sequence: CDR1 LGHNA, CDR2 YNFKEQ. The V end lost 0 bases, the J end lost 5 bases, and 14 bases lay between the germline ends. The CDR3 extends over 15 amino acids. CDR3 residues: CASSQDRTTFDEQYF. The CDR3 region has the DNA TGTGCCAGCAGCCAAGATCGGACTACCTTTGACGAGCAGTACTTC.

The chain couples TRBV19 to TRBJ2-2; TRBD2 might be the D (5 bases). This CDR3 spans 15 amino acids. Trimming pared 3 bases from V and 6 bases from J, leaving 14 bases between. Per the germline V gene, CDR1 is LNHDA and CDR2 is SQIVND (reference sequence). CDR3 DNA: TGTGCCAGTAGTATTTCAGGTGGCGGGCCCGGGGAGCTGTTTTTT. It yields the protein CASSISGGGPGELFF.

This clone appeared once. The V gene is TRBV9, the J gene TRBJ2-7, with TRBD2 identical over 15 bases. Germline V lookup: CDR1 SGDLS, CDR2 YYNGEE. Unmatched junction bases numbered 3, after V lost 3 bases and J lost 5 bases. CDR3 length: 15 amino acids. CDR3 nucleotides: TGTGCCAGCAGCGAGGGGACTAGCGGGGGGCACGAGCAGTACTTC. This gives the protein CASSEGTSGGHEQYF. Full variable domain (rest looked up from reference TRBV9 and TRBJ2-7): DSGVTQTPKHLITATGQRVTLRCSPRSGDLSVYWYQQSLDQGLQFLIQYYNGEERAKGNILERFSAQQFPDLHSELNLSSLELGDSALYFCASSEGTSGGHEQYFGPGTRLTVT.

This clone was found once. The genes are TRBV2 and TRBJ2-3; 8 bases are shared with TRBD1. The CDR3 contains 15 residues. V shed 6 bases and J 0 bases; nucleotides not matched to a gene: 5. Germline CDR1 is SNHLY and CDR2 is FYNNEI. The CDR3 sequence is CASSLGQVSTDTQYF. The CDR3 DNA reads as TGTGCCAGCAGCCTGGGACAGGTTAGCACAGATACGCAGTATTTT.

This clone was detected a few times. CDR3 region: CASSPSGQGVGYGYTF. The CDR3 region has the DNA TGCGCCAGCAGCCCCTCGGGACAGGGAGTAGGGTATGGCTACACCTTC. The V and J genes are TRBV4-1 and TRBJ1-2; TRBD1 matches 9 bases. CDR3 size: 16 residues. CDR1 and CDR2 from the germline V gene are MGHRA and YSYEKL. Trimming took 4 bases from V and 5 from J; bases not matched to a gene: 11.

V gene TRBV6-5 combines with J gene TRBJ1-6; possible D gene TRBD1, 6 bases. Per germline, CDR1 MNHEY and CDR2 SVGAGI. V was shortened by 2 bases and J by 6 bases, with 14 bases between the two germline ends. The CDR3 has 16 amino acids. The CDR3 DNA follows: TGTGCCAGCAGTTACGTAACAGCCAGGGGTAATTCACCCCTCCACTTT. Translating it yields CASSYVTARGNSPLHF.

This chain uses TRBV7-2 with TRBJ2-7; D is uncertain. V lost 4 bases and J 3 bases, leaving 4 bases between the germline ends. Germline lookup yields CDR1 SGHTA and CDR2 FQGNSA. The CDR3 covers 11 residues. CDR3 DNA: TGTGCCAGCAGCTCTAACTACGAGCAGTACTTC. This translates into CASSSNYEQYF.

This chain links TRBV5-1 with TRBJ2-5; 10 nucleotides agree with TRBD1. The germline CDR1 and CDR2 sequences are SGHRS and YFSETQ. V shed 4 bases and J 3 bases; nucleotides not matched to a gene: 6. This CDR3 has 15 residues. DNA for the CDR3: TGCGCCAGCAGCATGACAGGGGGCGAAGAAGAGACCCAGTACTTC. Translation: CASSMTGGEEETQYF.

The DNA for the CDR3 is TGCGCCAGCAGCTTGGGGTCGGGGGAGACCCAGTACTTC. Encoded protein: CASSLGSGETQYF. The chain employs TRBV5-1 and TRBJ2-5, with a possible D match to TRBD2 (5 bases). Germline values: CDR1 SGHRS, CDR2 YFSETQ. V shed 0 bases and J shed 5 bases, with 8 bases lying between them. This CDR3 has 13 residues.

Comment on this clone: The identical CDR3 is also encoded by other nucleotide sequences in the sample. This chain connects TRBV7-6 to TRBJ2-3; TRBD1 agrees at 7 bases. The CDR3 runs 15 residues. With 2 bases clipped from V and 2 bases from J, the junction kept 4 bases outside the gene matches. CDR1 SGHVS and CDR2 FNYEAQ come from the germline V gene. DNA for the CDR3: TGTGCCAGCAGCTTAAGGGACAGAGACACAGATACGCAGTATTTT. Its translation: CASSLRDRDTDTQYF.

The V call is TRBV28, the J call TRBJ2-5, with TRBD2 matching 11 bases. Germline-derived CDR1 and CDR2 are MDHEN and SYDVKM. This CDR3 contains 15 residues. Trimming cost V 5 bases and J 5 bases; bases outside gene matches: 7. CDR3 protein: CASSPTLAGGETQYF. Here the CDR3 DNA reads TGTGCCAGCAGTCCGACGTTAGCGGGAGGGGAGACCCAGTACTTC.

This chain links TRBV5-4 with TRBJ2-7; no firm D call. The length of the CDR3 is 14 residues. Looked up from germline, CDR1 is SGHNT and CDR2 is YYREEE (reference sequence). V was shortened by 4 bases and J by 5 bases, with 16 bases between the two germline ends. The CDR3 DNA sequence: TGTGCCAGCAGCCCTGACATGCGCCCCAACGAGCAGTACTTC. Its protein product is CASSPDMRPNEQYF.

This sequence joins TRBV28 and TRBJ2-7; D is uncertain. The CDR3 has 11 amino acids. Trimming took off 2 bases at V and 7 bases at J, with 6 bases between the two ends. Per the germline V gene, CDR1 is MDHEN and CDR2 is SYDVKM. In DNA form, the CDR3 reads TGTGCCAGCAGTTTAGCACGGGAGCAGTACTTC. It translates to CASSLAREQYF. Supplemented by reference TRBV28 and TRBJ2-7, the full variable domain reads DVKVTQSSRYLVKRTGEKVFLECVQDMDHENMFWYRQDPGLGLRLIYFSYDVKMKEKGDIPEGYSVSREKKERFSLILESASTNQTSMYLCASSLAREQYFGPGTRLTVT.

Written as DNA, the CDR3 is TGTGCCAGCACTAACGGAGAGGTCGGAGAGACCCAGTACTTC. Protein sequence: CASTNGEVGETQYF. The chain has TRBV7-9 and TRBJ2-5; D is uncertain. The CDR3 runs to 14 residues. V was pared by 7 bases and J by 4 bases, with 16 bases between. Germline CDR1 reads SEHNR; CDR2 reads FQNEAQ (reference sequence).

In this sample, this clone turned up once. The chain has TRBV9 and TRBJ1-1; 7 nucleotides match TRBD1. With V trimmed by 4 bases and J by 4 bases, 7 bases remained unmatched. This CDR3 is built from 14 residues. CDR1 and CDR2 from the germline V gene are SGDLS and YYNGEE. For the CDR3, the DNA is TGTGCCAGCAGCCCCAGGGGGGACCCCACTGAAGCTTTCTTT. Amino acids: CASSPRGDPTEAFF.